This record concerns one TCR beta chain sequence. V gave up 1 base and J gave up 2 bases, with 12 bases separating them. This CDR3 spans 15 amino acids. CDR1 SGHDN and CDR2 FVKESK come from the germline V gene. The data originate from a study of cytomegalovirus exposure and HLA in healthy donors. The data were produced by immunoSEQ multiplex PCR, yet TCRdb's version contains in-frame clones alone and is incomplete. The sample lists more than 250,000 clones, around 86% occurring once. This chain connects TRBV14 to TRBJ2-7; no clear D gene. This receptor was obtained from a woman between 18 and 29 years old in good health and CMV-seronegative. The sequenced sample consisted of PBMCs. Here the CDR3 DNA reads TGTGCCAGCAGCCAAGTATCTCTAGGCCCCTACGAGCAGTACTTC. Protein: CASSQVSLGPYEQYF.